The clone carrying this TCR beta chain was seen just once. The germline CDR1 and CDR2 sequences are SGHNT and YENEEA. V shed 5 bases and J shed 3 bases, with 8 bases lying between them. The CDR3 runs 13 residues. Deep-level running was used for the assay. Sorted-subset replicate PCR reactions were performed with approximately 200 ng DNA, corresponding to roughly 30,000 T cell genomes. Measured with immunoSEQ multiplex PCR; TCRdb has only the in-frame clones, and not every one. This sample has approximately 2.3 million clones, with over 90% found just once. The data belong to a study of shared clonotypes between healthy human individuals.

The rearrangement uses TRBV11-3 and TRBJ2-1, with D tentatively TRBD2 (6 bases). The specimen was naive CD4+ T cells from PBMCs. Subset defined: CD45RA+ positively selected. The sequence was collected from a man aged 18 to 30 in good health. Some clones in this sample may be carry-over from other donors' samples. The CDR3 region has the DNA TGTGCCAGCAGCGTAGCGGACTACAATGAGCAGTTCTTC. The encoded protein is CASSVADYNEQFF. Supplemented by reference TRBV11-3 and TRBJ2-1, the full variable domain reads EAGVVQSPRYKIIEKKQPVAFWCNPISGHNTLYWYLQNLGQGPELLIRYENEEAVDDSQLPKDRFSAERLKGVDSTLKIQPAELGDSAVYLCASSVADYNEQFFGPGTRLTVL.